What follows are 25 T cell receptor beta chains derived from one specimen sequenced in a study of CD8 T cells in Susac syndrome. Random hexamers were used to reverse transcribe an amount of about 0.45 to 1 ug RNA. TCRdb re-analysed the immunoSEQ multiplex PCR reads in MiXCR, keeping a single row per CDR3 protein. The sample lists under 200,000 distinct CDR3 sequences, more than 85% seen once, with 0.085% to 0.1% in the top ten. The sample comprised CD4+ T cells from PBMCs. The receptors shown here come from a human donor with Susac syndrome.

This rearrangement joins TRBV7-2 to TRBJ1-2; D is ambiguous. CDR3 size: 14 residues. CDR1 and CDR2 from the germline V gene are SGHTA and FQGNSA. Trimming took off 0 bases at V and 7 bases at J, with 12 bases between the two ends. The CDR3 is CASSLASRKVGYTF. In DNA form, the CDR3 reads TGTGCCAGCAGCTTAGCGTCAAGGAAGGTTGGCTACACCTTC.

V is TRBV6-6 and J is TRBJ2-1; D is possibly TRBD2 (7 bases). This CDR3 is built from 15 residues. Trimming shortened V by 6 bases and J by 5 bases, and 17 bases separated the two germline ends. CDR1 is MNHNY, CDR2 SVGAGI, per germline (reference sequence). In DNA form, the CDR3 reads TGTGCCAGCAGGGGGGGGCGATTGACGGACAATGAGCAGTTCTTC. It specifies CASRGGRLTDNEQFF.

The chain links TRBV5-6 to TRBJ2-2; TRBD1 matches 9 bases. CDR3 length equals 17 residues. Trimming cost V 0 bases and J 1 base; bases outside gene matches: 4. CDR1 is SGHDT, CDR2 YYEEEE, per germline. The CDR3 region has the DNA TGTGCCAGCAGCTTGGATTACAGGGGGCGGAACACCGGGGAGCTGTTTTTT. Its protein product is CASSLDYRGRNTGELFF.

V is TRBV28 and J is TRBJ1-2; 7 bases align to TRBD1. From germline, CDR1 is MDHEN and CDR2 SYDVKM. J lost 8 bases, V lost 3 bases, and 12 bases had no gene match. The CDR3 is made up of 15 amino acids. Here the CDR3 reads CASSLISPQGGGYTF. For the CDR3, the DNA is TGTGCCAGCAGTTTGATTTCACCCCAGGGGGGCGGCTACACCTTC.

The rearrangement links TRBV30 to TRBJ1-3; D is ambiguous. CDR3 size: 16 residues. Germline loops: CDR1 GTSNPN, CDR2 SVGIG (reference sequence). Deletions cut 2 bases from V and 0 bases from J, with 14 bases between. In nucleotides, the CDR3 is TGTGCCTGGAGTTACCCCGGTTCAGTCTCTGGAAACACCATATATTTT. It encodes CAWSYPGSVSGNTIYF.

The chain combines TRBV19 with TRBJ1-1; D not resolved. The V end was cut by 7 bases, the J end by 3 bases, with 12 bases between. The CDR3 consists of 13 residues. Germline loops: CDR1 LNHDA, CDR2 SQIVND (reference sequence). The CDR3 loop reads CASTEDGYTEAFF. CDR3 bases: TGTGCCAGTACCGAAGACGGGTACACTGAAGCTTTCTTT.

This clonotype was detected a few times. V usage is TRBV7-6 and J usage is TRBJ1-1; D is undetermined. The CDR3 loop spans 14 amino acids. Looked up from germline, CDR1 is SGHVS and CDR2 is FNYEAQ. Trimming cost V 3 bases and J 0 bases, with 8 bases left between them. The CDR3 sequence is CASSFGGLNTEAFF. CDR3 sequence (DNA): TGTGCCAGCAGCTTTGGTGGCCTGAACACTGAAGCTTTCTTT.

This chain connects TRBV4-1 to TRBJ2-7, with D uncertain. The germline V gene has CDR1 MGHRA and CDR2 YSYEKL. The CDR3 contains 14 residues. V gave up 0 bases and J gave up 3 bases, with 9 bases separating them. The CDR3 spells CASSQETPSYEQYF. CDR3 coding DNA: TGCGCCAGCAGCCAAGAGACTCCCAGCTACGAGCAGTACTTC.

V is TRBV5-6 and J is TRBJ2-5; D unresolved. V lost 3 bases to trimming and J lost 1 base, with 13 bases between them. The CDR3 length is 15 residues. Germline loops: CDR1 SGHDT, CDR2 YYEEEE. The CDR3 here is CASSSRRLTQETQYF. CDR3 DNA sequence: TGTGCCAGCAGCTCACGGCGCCTAACCCAAGAGACCCAGTACTTC.

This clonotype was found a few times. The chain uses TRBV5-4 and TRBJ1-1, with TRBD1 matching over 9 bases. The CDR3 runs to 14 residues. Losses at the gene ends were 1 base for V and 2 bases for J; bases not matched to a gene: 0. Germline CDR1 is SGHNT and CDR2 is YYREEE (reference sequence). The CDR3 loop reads CASSLTGGNTEAFF. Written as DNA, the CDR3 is TGTGCCAGCAGCTTGACAGGGGGCAACACTGAAGCTTTCTTT.

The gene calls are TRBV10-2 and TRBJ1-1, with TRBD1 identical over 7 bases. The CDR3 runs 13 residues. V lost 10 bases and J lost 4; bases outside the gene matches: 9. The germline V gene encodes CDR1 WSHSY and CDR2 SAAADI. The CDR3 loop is CAIRQGVSTEAFF. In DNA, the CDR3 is TGCGCCATCAGACAGGGTGTAAGCACTGAAGCTTTCTTT.

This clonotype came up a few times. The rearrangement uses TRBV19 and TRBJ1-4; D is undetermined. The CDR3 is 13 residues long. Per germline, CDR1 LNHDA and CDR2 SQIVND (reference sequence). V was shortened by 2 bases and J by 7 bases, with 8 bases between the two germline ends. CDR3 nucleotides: TGTGCCAGTAGTATATCGGGATCTGAAAAACTGTTTTTT. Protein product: CASSISGSEKLFF.

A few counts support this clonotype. The CDR3 spells CASIPTGQGFLGYTF. CDR3 in DNA: TGTGCCAGCATACCCACAGGACAGGGCTTCCTTGGCTACACCTTC. V usage is TRBV6-1 and J usage is TRBJ1-2; 8 bases line up with TRBD1. The length of the CDR3 is 15 residues. Germline V gives CDR1 MNHNS, CDR2 SASEGT. Unmatched junction bases numbered 14, after V lost 7 bases and J lost 7 bases.

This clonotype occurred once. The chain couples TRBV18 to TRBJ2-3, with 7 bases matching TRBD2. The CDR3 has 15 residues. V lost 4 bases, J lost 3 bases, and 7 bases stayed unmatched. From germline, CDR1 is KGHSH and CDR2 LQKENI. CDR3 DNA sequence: TGTGCCAGCTCACGTTATCCGGGGGGTACAGATACGCAGTATTTT. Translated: CASSRYPGGTDTQYF.

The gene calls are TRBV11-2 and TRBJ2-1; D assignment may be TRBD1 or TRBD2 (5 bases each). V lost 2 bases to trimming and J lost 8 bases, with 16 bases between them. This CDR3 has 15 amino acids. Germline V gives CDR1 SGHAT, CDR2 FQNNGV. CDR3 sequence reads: CASSLTPGPNDEQFF. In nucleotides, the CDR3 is TGTGCCAGCAGCTTAACACCGGGACCAAACGATGAGCAGTTCTTC.

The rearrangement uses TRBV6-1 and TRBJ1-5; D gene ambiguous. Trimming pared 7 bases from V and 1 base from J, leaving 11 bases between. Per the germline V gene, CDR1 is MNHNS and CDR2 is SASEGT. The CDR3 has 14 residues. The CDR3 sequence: CASTSGLSNQPQHF. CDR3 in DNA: TGTGCCAGCACATCGGGCCTGAGCAATCAGCCCCAGCATTTT.

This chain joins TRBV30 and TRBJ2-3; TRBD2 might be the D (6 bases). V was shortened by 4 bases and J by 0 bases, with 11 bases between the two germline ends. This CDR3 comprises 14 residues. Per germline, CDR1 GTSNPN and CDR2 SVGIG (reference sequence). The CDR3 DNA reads TGTGCCTGGACGTGGGGGACTAGCACAGATACGCAGTATTTT. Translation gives CAWTWGTSTDTQYF.

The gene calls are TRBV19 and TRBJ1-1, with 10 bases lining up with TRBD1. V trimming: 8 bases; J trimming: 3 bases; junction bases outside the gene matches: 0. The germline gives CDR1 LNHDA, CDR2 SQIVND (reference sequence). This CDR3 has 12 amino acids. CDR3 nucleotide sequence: TGTGCCAGTGGGACAGGGGACACTGAAGCTTTCTTT. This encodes CASGTGDTEAFF.

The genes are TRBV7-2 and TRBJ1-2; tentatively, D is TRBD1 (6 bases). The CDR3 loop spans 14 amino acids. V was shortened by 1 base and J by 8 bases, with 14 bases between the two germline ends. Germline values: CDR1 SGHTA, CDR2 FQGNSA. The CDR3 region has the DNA TGTGCCAGCAGCTTAGAACAGGGCATCGGGGGCTACACCTTC. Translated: CASSLEQGIGGYTF.

The CDR3 protein is CASSPGENTQYF. CDR3 nucleotide sequence: TGTGCCAGCTCACCCGGAGAGAATACGCAGTATTTT. The J gene is TRBJ2-3, the V gene TRBV18, with D hard to call. CDR3 size: 12 residues. CDR1 and CDR2 from the germline V gene are KGHSH and LQKENI. V lost 3 bases and J 7 bases, leaving 8 bases between the germline ends.

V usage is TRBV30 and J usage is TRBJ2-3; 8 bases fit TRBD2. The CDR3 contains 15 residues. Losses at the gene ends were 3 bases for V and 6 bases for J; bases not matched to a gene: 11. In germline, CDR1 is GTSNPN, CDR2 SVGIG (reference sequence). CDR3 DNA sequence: TGTGCCTGGAGAAGGCGGGGGGCCCGGGGTGATACGCAGTATTTT. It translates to CAWRRRGARGDTQYF. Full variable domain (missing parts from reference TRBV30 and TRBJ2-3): SQTIHQWPATLVQPVGSPLSLECTVEGTSNPNLYWYRQAAGRGLQLLFYSVGIGQISSEVPQNLSASRPQDRQFILSSKKLLLSDSGFYLCAWRRRGARGDTQYFGPGTRLTVL.

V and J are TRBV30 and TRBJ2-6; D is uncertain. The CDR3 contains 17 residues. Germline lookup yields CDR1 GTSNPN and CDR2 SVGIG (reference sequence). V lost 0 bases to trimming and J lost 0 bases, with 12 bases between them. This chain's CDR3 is CAWSVVRVSSGANVLTF. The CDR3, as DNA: TGTGCCTGGAGTGTAGTGCGAGTTTCCTCTGGGGCCAACGTCCTGACTTTC. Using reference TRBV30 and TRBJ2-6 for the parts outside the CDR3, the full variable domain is SQTIHQWPATLVQPVGSPLSLECTVEGTSNPNLYWYRQAAGRGLQLLFYSVGIGQISSEVPQNLSASRPQDRQFILSSKKLLLSDSGFYLCAWSVVRVSSGANVLTFGAGSRLTVL.

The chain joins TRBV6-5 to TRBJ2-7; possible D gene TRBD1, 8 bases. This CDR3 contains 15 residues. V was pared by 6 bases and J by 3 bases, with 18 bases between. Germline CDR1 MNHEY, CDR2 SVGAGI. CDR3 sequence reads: CASRPTDREGYEQYF. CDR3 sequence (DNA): TGTGCCAGCAGACCTACGGACAGGGAGGGCTACGAGCAGTACTTC.

CDR3 DNA sequence: TGTGCCAGCAGCTTGGACCTTGCGGGAGCTGAGACCCAGTACTTC. This gives the protein CASSLDLAGAETQYF. The rearrangement joins TRBV5-4 to TRBJ2-5; 7 bases are shared with TRBD2. Unmatched junction bases numbered 7, after V lost 0 bases and J lost 5 bases. The CDR3 totals 15 residues. The germline CDR1 and CDR2 sequences are SGHNT and YYREEE (reference sequence).

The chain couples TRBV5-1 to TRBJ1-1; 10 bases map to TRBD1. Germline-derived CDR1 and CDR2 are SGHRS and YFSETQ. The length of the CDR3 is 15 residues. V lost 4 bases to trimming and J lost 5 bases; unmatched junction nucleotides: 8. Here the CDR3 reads CASSDLGTGETEAFF. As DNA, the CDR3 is TGCGCCAGCAGCGACCTAGGGACAGGGGAGACTGAAGCTTTCTTT.